These 27 T cell receptor beta chains came from one sample sequenced in a study of blood T cell repertoires in COVID-19. Some clones are missing from TCRdb's copy, which holds only in-frame ones; the method was immunoSEQ multiplex PCR. The table has 40,000 or so clones, approximately 84% seen once. Input material: peripheral blood. These receptors came from a human donor in a cohort sampled during active COVID-19.

The chain employs TRBV3-1 (or the pseudogene TRBV3-2) and TRBJ2-3; 9 bases are a match to TRBD2. The J segment lost 2 bases and the V segment lost 6 bases, leaving 6 bases of the junction unmatched. CDR1 LGHDT and CDR2 YNNKEL come from the germline V gene (reference sequence). This CDR3 is 15 amino acids long. CDR3 nucleotides: TGTGCCAGCAGAGATAGCGGGGGATTCACAGATACGCAGTATTTT. Translated: CASRDSGGFTDTQYF.

The sample holds one count of this clone. The genes are TRBV4-1 and TRBJ2-7; the D gene is possibly TRBD2 (6 bases). This CDR3 is 15 amino acids long. Germline CDR1 reads MGHRA; CDR2 reads YSYEKL. V was clipped by 3 bases and J by 6 bases, with 18 bases between them. CDR3: CASSHTGSRVSEQYF. Here the CDR3 DNA reads TGCGCCAGCAGCCATACCGGGAGCCGGGTGAGCGAGCAGTACTTC.

The rearrangement uses TRBV2 and TRBJ2-7; 9 nucleotides line up with TRBD1. This CDR3 comprises 15 residues. V shed 5 bases, J shed 5 bases, and the junction held 10 bases outside the gene matches. Germline V gives CDR1 SNHLY, CDR2 FYNNEI. In nucleotides, the CDR3 is TGTGCCAGCAGTTCCTTACAGGGGGCTCTTGACGAGCAGTACTTC. It codes for CASSSLQGALDEQYF.

This chain uses TRBV5-6 with TRBJ2-3; a weak D match, TRBD2 (5 bases). This CDR3 is 12 amino acids long. The V gene's germline CDR1 is SGHDT and CDR2 YYEEEE. V was shortened by 0 bases and J by 14 bases, with 13 bases between the two germline ends. The CDR3 DNA sequence: TGTGCCAGCAGCTTGGAGGCTAGCCGGGTGTATTTT. As protein: CASSLEASRVYF.

V gene TRBV5-4 combines with J gene TRBJ2-5; a possible D gene is TRBD1 (8 bases). The CDR3 covers 16 residues. Trimming left V 4 bases short and J 4 bases short, with 20 bases between. From germline, CDR1 is SGHNT and CDR2 YYREEE (reference sequence). The CDR3 is CASSLRAGGGGETQYF. CDR3 DNA: TGTGCCAGCAGCCTTCGGGCAGGGGGCGGGGGAGAGACCCAGTACTTC.

The chain couples TRBV12-3 or TRBV12-4 to TRBJ1-1, with 7 nucleotides matching TRBD1. Unmatched junction bases numbered 0, after V lost 4 bases and J lost 1 base. CDR3 length equals 13 residues. CDR3 coding DNA: TGTGCCAGCAGTTGGACAGGGAACACTGAAGCTTTCTTT. Amino acids: CASSWTGNTEAFF.

The chain employs TRBV9 and TRBJ1-6; maybe TRBD1 (6 bases). CDR1 SGDLS and CDR2 YYNGEE come from the germline V gene. Trimming removed 0 bases from V and 7 bases from J, with 11 bases in between. The CDR3 covers 15 residues. In DNA form, the CDR3 reads TGTGCCAGCAGCGTAGGCCAGGGGAGAAATTCACCCCTCCACTTT. Protein sequence: CASSVGQGRNSPLHF.

J is TRBJ2-7 and V is TRBV11-3; 7 bases match TRBD1. Germline V gene lookup returns CDR1 SGHNT and CDR2 YENEEA. The trim removed 5 bases at V and 7 bases at J, leaving 11 bases unmatched. This CDR3 comprises 14 residues. The CDR3 nucleotides are TGTGCCAGCAGCCGAGGACAGGCCCGAGGTGAGCAGTACTTC. Translating it yields CASSRGQARGEQYF. The variable domain in full, with the rest retrieved from reference TRBV11-3 and TRBJ2-7, is EAGVVQSPRYKIIEKKQPVAFWCNPISGHNTLYWYLQNLGQGPELLIRYENEEAVDDSQLPKDRFSAERLKGVDSTLKIQPAELGDSAVYLCASSRGQARGEQYFGPGTRLTVT.

The chain employs TRBV5-7 and TRBJ2-1; weak D call: TRBD2 (5 bases). TRBV5-7 is known as an ORF, though its function is uncertain. There are 15 residues in the CDR3. With 4 bases removed from V and 8 bases from J, the gap between germline ends came to 19 bases. The CDR3 sequence is CASSRSGSSRYEQFF. CDR3 DNA sequence: TGTGCCAGCAGCCGGTCTGGGAGCTCGAGGTATGAGCAGTTCTTC.

This chain uses TRBV3-1 (or the pseudogene TRBV3-2) with TRBJ2-1; D is undetermined. With 4 bases removed from V and 0 bases from J, the gap between germline ends came to 13 bases. Germline V lookup: CDR1 LGHDT, CDR2 YNNKEL (reference sequence). This CDR3 is built from 16 residues. The CDR3 DNA reads as TGTGCCAGCAGCCTGTTTGGAGCTAGCTCCTACAATGAGCAGTTCTTC. It is translated as CASSLFGASSYNEQFF.

In this sample, this clone turned up a few times. The chain recombines TRBV11-2 with TRBJ1-2; 7 bases map to TRBD1. CDR3 length: 13 residues. CDR1 is SGHAT and CDR2 is FQNNGV in the germline V gene. The trim removed 1 base at V and 7 bases at J, leaving 3 bases unmatched. The CDR3 is CASSLGRGAGYTF. The DNA of the CDR3 is TGTGCCAGCAGCTTAGGCAGGGGGGCTGGCTACACCTTC.

This sequence joins TRBV10-3 and TRBJ1-1, with D maybe TRBD1 (5 bases). The CDR3 consists of 14 residues. V was pared by 3 bases and J by 4 bases, with 12 bases between. Germline CDR1 reads ENHRY; CDR2 reads SYGVKD. The CDR3 DNA reads TGTGCCATCAGTGATTCAGGGAAGGGCACTGAAGCTTTCTTT. It encodes CAISDSGKGTEAFF.

V gene TRBV7-9 combines with J gene TRBJ2-2; D ambiguous. Looked up from germline, CDR1 is SEHNR and CDR2 is FQNEAQ (reference sequence). The CDR3 loop spans 13 amino acids. V dropped 6 bases and J dropped 2 bases, with 7 bases sitting between them. The CDR3 DNA sequence: TGTGCCAGCAGACCACAAAACACCGGGGAGCTGTTTTTT. Its protein product is CASRPQNTGELFF.

The chain couples TRBV6-4 to TRBJ1-2, with D uncertain. Germline V gives CDR1 MRHNA, CDR2 SNTAGT. The CDR3 length is 18 residues. V lost 2 bases to trimming and J lost 1 base, with 20 bases between them. The CDR3 sequence: CASSDPQAGSIGNYGYTF. In nucleotides, the CDR3 is TGTGCCAGCAGTGACCCGCAGGCCGGATCGATAGGTAACTATGGCTACACCTTC.

The V and J genes are TRBV3-1 (or the pseudogene TRBV3-2) and TRBJ2-5; no definite D call. V shed 0 bases and J shed 1 base, with 9 bases lying between them. The CDR3 spans 15 residues. Germline CDR1 reads LGHDT; CDR2 reads YNNKEL (reference sequence). The CDR3, as DNA: TGTGCCAGCAGCCAAGATCCGAGGTCCCAAGAGACCCAGTACTTC. It specifies CASSQDPRSQETQYF.

The CDR3 DNA follows: TGTGCCAGCAGCCAAGACAGGGGGCGCGGCACTGAAGCTTTCTTT. Encoded protein: CASSQDRGRGTEAFF. The chain joins TRBV14 to TRBJ1-1, with 8 bases that match TRBD1. J gave up 4 bases and V 0 bases, and 4 bases lay outside the gene matches. The CDR3 runs to 15 residues. The V gene's germline CDR1 is SGHDN and CDR2 FVKESK.

V usage is TRBV29-1 and J usage is TRBJ2-2; 9 nucleotides match TRBD1. CDR1 and CDR2 from the germline V gene are SQVTM and ANQGSEA. There are 14 residues in the CDR3. The V gene end was trimmed by 7 bases and the J gene end by 0 bases; junction bases not matched to a gene: 3. DNA for the CDR3: TGCAGCGCCAGGACAGGGGCGAACACCGGGGAGCTGTTTTTT. This gives the protein CSARTGANTGELFF.

The V call is TRBV2, the J call TRBJ2-3, with 7 bases fitting TRBD1. This CDR3 is 15 amino acids long. V trimming: 5 bases; J trimming: 6 bases; junction bases outside the gene matches: 11. Germline CDR1 and CDR2: SNHLY and FYNNEI. The CDR3 sequence: CASSSQGTAMDTQYF. CDR3 nucleotides: TGTGCCAGCAGTTCGCAAGGGACAGCTATGGATACGCAGTATTTT.

CDR3 loop: CASSPRVGGRGTDTQYF. CDR3 nucleotides: TGCGCCAGCAGCCCCCGGGTAGGGGGCAGAGGCACAGATACGCAGTATTTT. V usage is TRBV4-1 and J usage is TRBJ2-3, with 7 bases lining up with TRBD1. V trimming: 4 bases; J trimming: 1 base; junction bases outside the gene matches: 11. Per the germline V gene, CDR1 is MGHRA and CDR2 is YSYEKL. The CDR3 contains 17 residues.

The rearrangement joins TRBV9 to TRBJ2-3; the match to TRBD2 covers 11 bases. V gave up 3 bases and J gave up 4 bases; unmatched junction bases: 7. This CDR3 region has 16 residues. Germline V gene data show CDR1 as SGDLS and CDR2 as YYNGEE. Written as DNA, the CDR3 is TGTGCCAGCAGCGCCCGACTAGCGGGGCTTGCAGATACGCAGTATTTT. Translated: CASSARLAGLADTQYF.

The CDR3 loop reads CASSPGLAGEQYF. CDR3 DNA sequence: TGTGCCAGCTCGCCGGGACTAGCGGGCGAGCAGTACTTC. V gene TRBV18 combines with J gene TRBJ2-7; 12 bases agree with TRBD2. Germline values: CDR1 KGHSH, CDR2 LQKENI. The CDR3 extends over 13 amino acids. J lost 6 bases, V lost 6 bases, and 3 bases had no gene match.

The chain joins TRBV11-3 to TRBJ2-7, with 8 bases that match TRBD1. From germline, CDR1 is SGHNT and CDR2 YENEEA. CDR3 length: 15 amino acids. The V and J ends lost 5 bases and 6 bases, in that order; junction bases with no gene match: 12. The DNA of the CDR3 is TGTGCCAGCAGCCCCAGGACAGGGCAAGTTTCCGAGCAGTACTTC. Translation gives CASSPRTGQVSEQYF.

The chain combines TRBV2 with TRBJ2-3; TRBD1 is a possible D gene (5 bases). V lost 8 bases to trimming and J lost 9 bases, with 12 bases between them. From germline, CDR1 is SNHLY and CDR2 FYNNEI. The CDR3 runs to 11 residues. In nucleotides, the CDR3 is TGTGCCAGCGTCCCACAGGACACGCAGTATTTT. This translates into CASVPQDTQYF.

The chain is built from TRBV6-5 and TRBJ2-2; weak D call: TRBD1 (6 bases). The CDR3 totals 14 residues. Germline V gives CDR1 MNHEY, CDR2 SVGAGI. The V end was cut by 6 bases, the J end by 6 bases, with 14 bases between. The CDR3 loop is CASRDPRGPGELFF. The CDR3 DNA sequence: TGTGCCAGCAGGGACCCCAGGGGCCCCGGGGAGCTGTTTTTT.

V and J are TRBV10-3 and TRBJ2-2; TRBD2 matches at 9 bases. Germline V gene sequence: CDR1 ENHRY, CDR2 SYGVKD. V lost 4 bases to trimming and J lost 3 bases; unmatched junction nucleotides: 3. This CDR3 contains 15 residues. Written as DNA, the CDR3 is TGTGCCATCAGTGTGCAGCGGGGGGACACCGGGGAGCTGTTTTTT. It is translated as CAISVQRGDTGELFF.

The rearrangement uses TRBV5-1 and TRBJ1-2; 10 bases fit TRBD1. Germline trimming cut 4 bases from V and 8 bases from J; bases unmatched to any gene: 11. The CDR3 has 15 residues. Germline V gene lookup returns CDR1 SGHRS and CDR2 YFSETQ. The CDR3: CASSRGDRGVYGYTF. The CDR3 DNA is TGCGCCAGCAGCCGCGGGGACAGGGGCGTCTACGGCTACACCTTC.

This rearrangement joins TRBV2 to TRBJ2-4, with 9 bases fitting TRBD1. The V and J ends lost 3 bases and 9 bases, in that order; junction bases with no gene match: 3. CDR3 length: 13 residues. CDR1 SNHLY and CDR2 FYNNEI come from the germline V gene. The CDR3 here is CASSDRQGGIQYF. The CDR3 DNA is TGTGCCAGCAGTGACCGACAGGGGGGCATTCAGTACTTC.